The clone carrying this T cell receptor (beta chain) was found a few times. CDR1 is SEHNR, CDR2 FQNEAQ, per germline (reference sequence). V lost 7 bases to trimming and J lost 3 bases, with 16 bases between them. The CDR3 has 14 amino acids. MiXCR, applied by TCRdb to the RT-PCR reads, yields one record per CDR3 protein. The repertoire has about 680,000 distinct CDR3 sequences, around 14% of them found once; the top ten carry 3.6%. The sequenced material came from memory CD4+ T cells from blood. The genes are TRBV7-9 and TRBJ2-7; either TRBD1 or TRBD2 may supply D (6 bases each). The TCR comes from a female donor in good health, serving as a healthy control. CDR3 nucleotide sequence: TGTGCCAGCAATAAGGGGGGCAGCTTCTACGAGCAGTACTTC. Encoded protein: CASNKGGSFYEQYF.